This TCR beta chain was recovered during a study of shared clonotypes between healthy human individuals (dated by TCRdb to the early 2020s). About the full investigation: Three men and a couple of women, aged 18 to 49 years, made up the cohort. The study deeply sequenced blood TCR repertoires of about 5 healthy adults to estimate repertoire size and the extent of clonotype sharing between individuals. Between about 0.9 and 9 billion PBMCs per donor were obtained by leukapheresis. For each donor, CD4 naive and CD4 memory were each run on three plates, CD8 naive on two plates, and CD8 memory on one plate. Libraries were prepared and TCR repertoires were sequenced by different laboratories using diverse techniques, in order to increase sequencing depth and limit assay-specific biases. The paper as a whole reports these results and caveats: Larger estimated clonotype richness was generally found for naive subsets than for memory subsets. Because the study included a small number of donors, the genetic and exposure-history diversity represented was limited. Clonotypes shared by all four sorted-subset donors showed higher generation probabilities than non-shared clonotypes. Even with the large sequencing depth, rarefaction of the sorted-subset datasets indicated that sequencing was incomplete. Pairwise subsampling led to the expectation that sequencing depth would affect the degree of clonotype sharing among donors. When a few donors were compared, the shared fraction of clonotypes was around 5% for naive CD4, approximately 3.3% for naive CD8, 2% to 2.5% for memory CD4, and about 0.36% for memory CD8. Only blood was sampled, and tissue TCR repertoires likely differ from those in blood.

As to this clone: Its antigen is currently not known. Nothing much larger sits one base from this clone, and base qualities are not available.

Healthy HIV-negative adults with no recently reported acute infections or vaccinations were included as donors. Every donor was a Caucasian adult living in Nashville, Tennessee, USA. CD4+ T cells were enriched through magnetic negative selection, after which naive cells were positively selected on CD45RA and the remaining negative fraction served as the memory subset. After blood collection by leukapheresis, PBMCs were isolated using Ficoll-Histopaque density gradient centrifugation and then cryopreserved in the vapor phase of liquid nitrogen. Analytical flow cytometry was used to check the purity and quantity of each magnetically sorted T cell population. From each sorted fraction, genomic DNA was isolated and quantified by UV absorbance on a Nanodrop 2000c. The V and J ends are trimmed by 2 bases and 11 bases, leaving 19 bases between them. The CDR3 goes from the cysteine to the phenylalanine over 14 residues. Only the CDR3 region is kept as DNA, spanning 42 bases read in frame from base 1. The germline V gene (reference sequence) provides CDR1 SGHNT and CDR2 YYREEE.

Using the deep immunoSEQ assay, multiplex PCR amplified TCR CDR3 regions from genomic DNA. Genomic DNA extracted from each cell subset was distributed evenly over all wells of several immunoSEQ 96-well plates, and each plate served as one replicate. For sorted subsets, each replicate PCR was loaded with 200 ng genomic DNA, equivalent to 25,000 to 35,000 T cell genomes. The purified libraries were quantified using a Qubit 3.0 fluorometer, sized with a Bioanalyzer 2100, and then quantified again using the KAPA Library Quantification kit. Every immunoSEQ 96-well plate was sequenced on a dedicated single-read 150-cycle Illumina NextSeq 550 flow cell. On the study's bioinformatics: Because only junctional sequences without quality scores were contained in the immunoSEQ output, filtering matching that applied to full-length reads could not be performed. Sequences were annotated with PyIR, a Python wrapper for IgBLAST v1.9, and V/J genes and CDR3 were assigned using IMGT germline references. Reads were removed for weak V/J assignments (E-value above 1e-6), missing CDR3, stop codons, out-of-frame junctions, or ambiguous translated residues. V3J clonotypes were defined as sequences sharing an identical inferred V gene, J gene, and CDR3 amino acid sequence. To compute the percentage overlap between repertoires, the number of shared unique clonotypes was divided by the size of the smaller repertoire. Repertoire richness was assessed with RTK rarefaction, the Chao1 estimator, and Recon v2.1 estimates of unobserved clonotypes. For all TCRbeta clonotypes obtained by the gDNA method from a few donors, generation probabilities were computed with OLGA. TCRdb took this table from immuneACCESS and kept in-frame rearrangements with V and J called. Such tables lack part of the clones; where checked against another copy, unresolved V genes explain under half of the gap, and the rest is unexplained. V and J calls and clone size are copied from that table; D and trimming were computed from the DNA. The sample profile shows about 2.3 million clones; approximately 90% of them were found once. The top ten hold about 0.41% of the sample.

The TCR comes from a man younger than 35 in good health. Some clones in this sample may be carry-over from other donors' samples. The chain employs TRBV5-4 and TRBJ1-2; the D gene is perhaps TRBD1, from 5 matching bases. Sequenced: naive CD4+ T cells from PBMCs. The cell subset or site label on this specimen signifies: CD45RA+ positively selected. The CDR3 region has the sequence CASSLKGAPTLYTF. The DNA is TGTGCCAGCAGCTTAAAAGGGGCTCCAACTCTTTACACCTTC.